What follows are 22 T cell receptor beta chains derived from one specimen sequenced in a study of T cells in women clearing cervical HPV infection. TCRdb's table, derived via immunoSEQ multiplex PCR, lists solely in-frame clones and lacks some. The table gives about 35,000 clones; the top ten clones make up roughly 1.5% of it. The sample taken for sequencing was blood buffy coat. These receptors came from a woman between 18 and 69 years old with a cervical HPV16 infection that either progressed to CIN3+ or cleared (not recorded which).

As to this clone: The read finishes 3 residues shy of the CDR3 end, and the germline J gene is used to complete it. This chain links TRBV5-5 with TRBJ2-2, with no clear D. With 5 bases removed from V and 3 bases from J, the gap between germline ends came to 14 bases. This CDR3 region has 15 residues. The germline CDR1 and CDR2 sequences are SGHKS and YYEKEE (reference sequence). Incomplete CDR3 DNA: TGTGCCAGCAGAGGAGTAGGGTACGACACCGGGGAG. It yields the protein CASRGVGYDTGE. The full CDR3 reads CASRGVGYDTGELFF. Filled out from reference TRBV5-5 and TRBJ2-2, the complete variable domain reads DAGVTQSPTHLIKTRGQQVTLRCSPISGHKSVSWYQQVLGQGPQFIFQYYEKEERGRGNFPDRFSARQFPNYSSELNVNALLLGDSALYLCASRGVGYDTGELFFGEGSRLTVL.

Comment on this clone: The read halts 3 residues ahead of the CDR3 end, with the missing end drawn from the germline J gene. V and J are TRBV5-1 and TRBJ1-2, with D perhaps TRBD1 (5 bases). Germline CDR1 is SGHRS and CDR2 is YFSETQ. The CDR3 has 13 residues. CDR3 DNA, as far as it was read: TGCGCCAGCAGAGGAGAGGGGCGAGGGGGC. As protein: CASRGEGRGG. The entire CDR3 protein is CASRGEGRGGYTF.

A note on this clone: The read gets to within 3 residues of the CDR3 end, and the germline J gene fills in the rest. The chain combines TRBV5-1 with TRBJ1-1; TRBD1 agrees at 7 bases. With 3 bases clipped from V and 4 bases from J, the junction kept 6 bases outside the gene matches. The CDR3 extends over 14 amino acids. CDR1 is SGHRS, CDR2 YFSETQ, per germline. CDR3 protein: CASSWEGGGTEAFF. The part of the CDR3 DNA that was read is TGCGCCAGCAGCTGGGAAGGGGGCGGCACTGAA.

Comments on this clone: The read stops 3 residues short of the end of the CDR3; the missing end is completed from the germline J gene. V usage is TRBV5-1 and J usage is TRBJ1-1; 9 bases map to TRBD1. The CDR3 covers 16 residues. Germline values: CDR1 SGHRS, CDR2 YFSETQ. Trimming cost V 0 bases and J 3 bases; bases outside gene matches: 6. The part of the CDR3 DNA that was read is TGCGCCAGCAGCTTGGTGGGACAGGGAGGGGACACTGAA. Protein product: CASSLVGQGGDTE. The whole CDR3 is CASSLVGQGGDTEAFF.

Of note for this clone: The read terminates 3 residues before the CDR3 end, so the remaining end is supplied by the germline J gene. This chain connects TRBV5-1 to TRBJ1-2; TRBD1 matches at 7 bases. CDR3 length: 14 amino acids. Germline CDR1 and CDR2: SGHRS and YFSETQ. After removal of 1 base from V and 2 bases from J, the junction contained 2 bases not matched to a gene. The CDR3 protein is CASSLQGQNYGYTF. CDR3 DNA (partial): TGCGCCAGCAGCTTGCAGGGACAGAACTATGGC.

A word on this clone: The CDR3 is cut off 3 residues early in the read; its end comes from the germline J gene. The chain employs TRBV5-1 and TRBJ1-4; D unclear. Trimming stripped 0 bases from V and 7 bases from J, with 7 bases between. CDR3 length: 13 amino acids. Germline CDR1 and CDR2: SGHRS and YFSETQ. This CDR3 reads CASSLAEGEKLFF. The sequenced part of the CDR3 DNA is TGCGCCAGCAGCTTGGCCGAGGGTGAAAAA.

As to this clone: The CDR3 is cut off 3 residues early in the read; its end comes from the germline J gene. The chain uses TRBV12-3 or TRBV12-4 and TRBJ2-3; 10 bases line up with TRBD2. The CDR3 has 14 residues. V lost 3 bases and J lost 3; bases outside the gene matches: 0. CDR3 residues: CASSFSGGTDTQYF. The CDR3 bases that were read are TGTGCCAGCAGTTTTAGCGGGGGGACAGATACG.

Remarks on this clone: The DNA ends 3 residues before the CDR3 does, and the rest of the CDR3 is filled in from the germline J gene. The rearrangement joins TRBV5-1 to TRBJ1-3; D call uncertain. Germline V lookup: CDR1 SGHRS, CDR2 YFSETQ. The CDR3 contains 15 residues. V was shortened by 2 bases and J by 4 bases, with 13 bases between the two germline ends. This CDR3 is CASSLGGLVGNTIYF. Partial CDR3 DNA: TGCGCCAGCAGCTTAGGAGGGCTTGTCGGAAACACC. Variable domain in full (rest from reference TRBV5-1 and TRBJ1-3): KAGVTQTPRYLIKTRGQQVTLSCSPISGHRSVSWYQQTPGQGLQFLFEYFSETQRNKGNFPGRFSGRQFSNSRSEMNVSTLELGDSALYLCASSLGGLVGNTIYFGEGSWLTVV.

As concerns this clone: The read finishes 3 residues shy of the CDR3 end, and the germline J gene is used to complete it. This chain connects TRBV19 to TRBJ1-5, with D uncertain. This CDR3 is built from 15 residues. V was cut by 3 bases and J by 0 bases, with 9 bases left in between. Germline V gene data show CDR1 as LNHDA and CDR2 as SQIVND (reference sequence). The CDR3 sequence is CASSIQADSNQPQHF. Incomplete CDR3 DNA: TGTGCCAGTAGTATCCAGGCAGATAGCAATCAGCCC.

Regarding this clone: The read ends 3 residues early relative to the CDR3; the germline J gene fills the gap. The chain is built from TRBV11-3 and TRBJ2-1, with D possibly matching TRBD2 (6 bases). The CDR3 length is 15 residues. Germline lookup yields CDR1 SGHNT and CDR2 YENEEA. V shed 1 base and J shed 3 bases, with 10 bases lying between them. Partial CDR3 DNA: TGTGCCAGCAGCTTAGGACGGGGACTCTACAATGAG. Its translation: CASSLGRGLYNE. The entire CDR3 reads CASSLGRGLYNEQFF. The variable domain in full, with the rest retrieved from reference TRBV11-3 and TRBJ2-1, is EAGVVQSPRYKIIEKKQPVAFWCNPISGHNTLYWYLQNLGQGPELLIRYENEEAVDDSQLPKDRFSAERLKGVDSTLKIQPAELGDSAVYLCASSLGRGLYNEQFFGPGTRLTVL.

The CDR3 DNA, read in part, is TGCGCCAGCAGCCTAGCGGGGGGGCCTAGAGATACG. This translates into CASSLAGGPRDT. The entire CDR3 sequence reads CASSLAGGPRDTQYF. The chain combines TRBV5-1 with TRBJ2-3; 12 nucleotides align to TRBD2. The CDR3 end falls 3 residues outside the read, so it is completed with the germline J gene. The germline CDR1 and CDR2 sequences are SGHRS and YFSETQ. The CDR3 runs 15 residues. With V trimmed by 4 bases and J by 5 bases, 5 bases remained unmatched.

Worth noting for this clone: The CDR3 end is not reached by the read, which stops 3 residues before it; the germline J gene fills it in. V usage is TRBV30 and J usage is TRBJ1-2, with D possibly being TRBD1 (6 bases). Germline CDR1 and CDR2: GTSNPN and SVGIG (reference sequence). The CDR3 loop spans 13 amino acids. Incomplete CDR3 DNA: TGTGCCTGGGCCAGGGGCTCCTACAATGAC. Translation: CAWARGSYND. The whole CDR3 protein is CAWARGSYNDYTF.

As regards this clone: The CDR3 end falls 3 residues outside the read, so it is completed with the germline J gene. The J gene is TRBJ2-2, the V gene TRBV20-1; D unresolved. Germline CDR1 is DFQATT and CDR2 is SNEGSKA (reference sequence). The CDR3 consists of 15 residues. The DNA read from the CDR3 is TGCAGTGCTATTCGTGTAGGGTCCTATAATTCACCG. Translation gives CSAIRVGSYNSP. The full-length CDR3 reads as CSAIRVGSYNSPLFF.

The CDR3 sequence is CASSPPAGAAFF. The covered CDR3 bases are TGTGCCAGCTCACCACCGGCAGGGGCA. The chain couples TRBV18 to TRBJ1-1, with D possibly TRBD1 on 6 matching bases. The read finishes 3 residues shy of the CDR3 end, and the germline J gene is used to complete it. CDR1 is KGHSH and CDR2 is LQKENI in the germline V gene. The CDR3 has 12 residues.

As for this clone: The read ends 3 residues early relative to the CDR3; the germline J gene fills the gap. The rearrangement links TRBV7-3 to TRBJ2-1; 8 positions agree with TRBD1. Looked up from germline, CDR1 is SGHTA and CDR2 is FQGTGA. V lost 3 bases and J lost 6; bases outside the gene matches: 4. This CDR3 contains 14 residues. This chain's CDR3 is CASSFKQGGNEQFF. CDR3 DNA, as far as it was read: TGTGCCAGCAGCTTTAAACAGGGGGGCAATGAG.

Of note for this clone: The read stops 3 residues short of the end of the CDR3; the missing end is completed from the germline J gene. The chain employs TRBV2 and TRBJ2-2; 8 nucleotides match TRBD1. The germline V gene has CDR1 SNHLY and CDR2 FYNNEI. The CDR3 consists of 13 residues. The part of the CDR3 DNA that was read is TGTGCCAGCAGCCTCAGGGGGCCCGAAAAG. Translated: CASSLRGPEK. The CDR3 reads in full as CASSLRGPEKLFF. Complete variable domain (other parts from reference TRBV2 and TRBJ2-2): EPEVTQTPSHQVTQMGQEVILRCVPISNHLYFYWYRQILGQKVEFLVSFYNNEISEKSEIFDDQFSVERPDGSNFTLKIRSTKLEDSAMYFCASSLRGPEKLFFGEGSRLTVL.

In the case of this clone: The read falls 3 residues short of the CDR3 end, and the missing part is taken from the germline J gene. V is TRBV5-1 and J is TRBJ2-3; D perhaps matches TRBD1 (6 bases). Germline CDR1 and CDR2: SGHRS and YFSETQ. The V gene lost 4 bases and the J gene lost 6 bases, with 15 bases spanning the gap. This CDR3 contains 14 residues. Partial CDR3 DNA: TGCGCCAGCAGCACCGACAGGCCTGGGGATACG. It specifies CASSTDRPGDT. The CDR3 reads in full as CASSTDRPGDTQYF.

Points on this clone: The read is 3 residues too short to cover the CDR3 end, so that end is filled in from the germline J gene. The chain links TRBV2 to TRBJ1-4, with TRBD1 as a possible D gene (5 bases). The V gene's germline CDR1 is SNHLY and CDR2 FYNNEI. Trimming removed 9 bases at V and 3 bases at J, with 11 bases between. There are 13 residues in the CDR3. Here the CDR3 reads CARGTGPNEKLFF. CDR3 bases read: TGTGCCAGGGGAACAGGTCCTAATGAAAAA.

On this clone: Coverage ceases 3 residues before the CDR3 finishes, and the germline J gene fills in the end. The chain links TRBV20-1 to TRBJ1-6, with D possibly being TRBD1 (5 bases). The germline gives CDR1 DFQATT, CDR2 SNEGSKA (reference sequence). Trimming left V 1 base short and J 4 bases short, with 14 bases between. The length of the CDR3 is 16 residues. The chain's CDR3 is CSARGIRGQYNSPLHF. Partial CDR3 DNA: TGCAGTGCTAGAGGGATTAGGGGCCAGTATAATTCACCC.

On this clone itself: The read gets to within 3 residues of the CDR3 end, and the germline J gene fills in the rest. This chain links TRBV7-3 with TRBJ1-1; 12 nucleotides align to TRBD1. Germline V CDR1 and CDR2: SGHTA, FQGTGA. This CDR3 has 15 residues. With V trimmed by 5 bases and J by 6 bases, 7 bases remained unmatched. Partial CDR3 DNA: TGTGCCAGCAGCAAGGGACAGGGGGCGAGGGCTGAA. Amino acid sequence: CASSKGQGARAE. In full, the CDR3 reads CASSKGQGARAEAFF. Together with reference TRBV7-3 and TRBJ1-1, the CDR3 gives the full variable domain: GAGVSQTPSNKVTEKGKYVELRCDPISGHTALYWYRQSLGQGPEFLIYFQGTGAADDSGLPNDRFFAVRPEGSVSTLKIQRTERGDSAVYLCASSKGQGARAEAFFGQGTRLTVV.

Incomplete CDR3 DNA: TGTGCCAGCAGCGGCATGCTTCTTACCTACGAG. This gives the protein CASSGMLLTYE. The full CDR3 protein is CASSGMLLTYEQYF. The chain links TRBV5-5 to TRBJ2-7, with unresolved D. The CDR3 end lies 3 residues beyond the end of the read and is filled in from the germline J gene. Looked up from germline, CDR1 is SGHKS and CDR2 is YYEKEE (reference sequence). The CDR3 is 14 residues long. Trimming removed 4 bases from V and 2 bases from J, with 13 bases in between.

For this clone: The limits of the CDR3 on the DNA are not certain, so only TCRdb's listed CDR3 is given. V and J are TRBV7-9 and TRBJ1-2. The CDR3 contains 14 residues when both ends are counted. Per the germline V gene, CDR1 is SEHNR and CDR2 is FQNEAQ (reference sequence). The CDR3 reads CASSFGPGTEGYTF.